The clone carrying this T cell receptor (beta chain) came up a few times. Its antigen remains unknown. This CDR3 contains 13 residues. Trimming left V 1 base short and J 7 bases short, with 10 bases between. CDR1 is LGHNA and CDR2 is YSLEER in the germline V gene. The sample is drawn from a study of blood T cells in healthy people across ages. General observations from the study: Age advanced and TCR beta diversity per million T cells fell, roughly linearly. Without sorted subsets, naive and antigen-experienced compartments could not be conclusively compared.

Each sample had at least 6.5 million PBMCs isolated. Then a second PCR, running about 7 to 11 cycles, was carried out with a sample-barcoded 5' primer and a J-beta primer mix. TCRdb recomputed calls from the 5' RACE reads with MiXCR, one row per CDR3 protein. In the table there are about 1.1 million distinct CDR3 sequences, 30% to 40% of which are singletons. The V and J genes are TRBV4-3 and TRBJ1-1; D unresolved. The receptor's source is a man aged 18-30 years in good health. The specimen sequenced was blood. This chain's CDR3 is CASSQARHGEAFF. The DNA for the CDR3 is TGCGCCAGCAGCCAAGCCCGGCACGGTGAAGCTTTCTTT.